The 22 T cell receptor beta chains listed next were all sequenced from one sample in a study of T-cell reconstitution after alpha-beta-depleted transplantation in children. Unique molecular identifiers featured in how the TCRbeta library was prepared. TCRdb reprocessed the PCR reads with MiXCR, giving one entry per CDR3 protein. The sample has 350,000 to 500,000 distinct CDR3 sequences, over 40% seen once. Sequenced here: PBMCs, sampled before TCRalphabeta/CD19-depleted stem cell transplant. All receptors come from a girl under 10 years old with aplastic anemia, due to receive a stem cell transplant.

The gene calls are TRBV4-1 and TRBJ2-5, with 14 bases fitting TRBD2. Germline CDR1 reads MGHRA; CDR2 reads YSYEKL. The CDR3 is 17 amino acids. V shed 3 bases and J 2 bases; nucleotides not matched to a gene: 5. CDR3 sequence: CASSQIRTSGGQETQYF. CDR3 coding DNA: TGCGCCAGCAGCCAGATAAGGACTAGCGGGGGGCAAGAGACCCAGTACTTC.

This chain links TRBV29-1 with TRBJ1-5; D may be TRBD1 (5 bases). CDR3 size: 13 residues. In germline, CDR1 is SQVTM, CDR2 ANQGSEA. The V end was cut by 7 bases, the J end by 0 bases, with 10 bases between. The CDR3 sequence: CSAETGSNQPQHF. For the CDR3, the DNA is TGCAGCGCCGAAACAGGTAGCAATCAGCCCCAGCATTTT.

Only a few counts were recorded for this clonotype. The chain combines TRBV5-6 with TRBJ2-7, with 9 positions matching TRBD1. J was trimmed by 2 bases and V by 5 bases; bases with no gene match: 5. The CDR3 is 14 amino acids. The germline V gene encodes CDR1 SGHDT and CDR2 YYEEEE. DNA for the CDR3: TGTGCCAGCAGTGAGGGGACAGGGCCCTACGAGCAGTACTTC. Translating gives CASSEGTGPYEQYF. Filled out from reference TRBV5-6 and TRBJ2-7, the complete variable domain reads DAGVTQSPTHLIKTRGQQVTLRCSPKSGHDTVSWYQQALGQGPQFIFQYYEEEERQRGNFPDRFSGHQFPNYSSELNVNALLLGDSALYLCASSEGTGPYEQYFGPGTRLTVT.

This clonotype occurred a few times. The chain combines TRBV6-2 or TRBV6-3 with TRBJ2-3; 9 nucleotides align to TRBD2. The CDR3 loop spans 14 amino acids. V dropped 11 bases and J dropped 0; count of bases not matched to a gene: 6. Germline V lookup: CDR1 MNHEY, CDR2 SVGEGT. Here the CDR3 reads CAVGLASSTDTQYF. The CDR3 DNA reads TGTGCCGTCGGACTAGCGTCTAGCACAGATACGCAGTATTTT.

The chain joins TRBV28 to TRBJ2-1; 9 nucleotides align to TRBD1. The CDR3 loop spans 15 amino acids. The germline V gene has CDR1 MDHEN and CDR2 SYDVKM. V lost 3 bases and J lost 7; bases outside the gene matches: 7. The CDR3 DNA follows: TGTGCCAGCAGTTTCTACCCCGGGACAGGGAATGAGCAGTTCTTC. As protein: CASSFYPGTGNEQFF. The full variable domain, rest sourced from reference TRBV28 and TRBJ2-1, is DVKVTQSSRYLVKRTGEKVFLECVQDMDHENMFWYRQDPGLGLRLIYFSYDVKMKEKGDIPEGYSVSREKKERFSLILESASTNQTSMYLCASSFYPGTGNEQFFGPGTRLTVL.

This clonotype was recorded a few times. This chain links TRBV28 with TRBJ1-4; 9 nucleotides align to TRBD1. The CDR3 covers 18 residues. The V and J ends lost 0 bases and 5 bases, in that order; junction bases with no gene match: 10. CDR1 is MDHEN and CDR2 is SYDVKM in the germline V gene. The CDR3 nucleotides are TGTGCCAGCAGTTTATGGGGGACTCGTGACAGGGGGAATGAAAAACTGTTTTTT. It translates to CASSLWGTRDRGNEKLFF.

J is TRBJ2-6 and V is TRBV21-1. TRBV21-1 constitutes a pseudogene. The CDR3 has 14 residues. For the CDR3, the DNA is TGTGCCAGCTCGGCCGGTATTGGGGCCAACGTCCTGACTTTC. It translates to CASSAGIGANVLTF.

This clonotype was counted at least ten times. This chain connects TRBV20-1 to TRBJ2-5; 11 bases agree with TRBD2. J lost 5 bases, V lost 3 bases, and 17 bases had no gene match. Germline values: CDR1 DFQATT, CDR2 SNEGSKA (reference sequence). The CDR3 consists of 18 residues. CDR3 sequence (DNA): TGCAGTGCTAGGAGTGGTTCGTCTAGCGGGAGGAAGGGGGAGACCCAGTACTTC. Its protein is CSARSGSSSGRKGETQYF.

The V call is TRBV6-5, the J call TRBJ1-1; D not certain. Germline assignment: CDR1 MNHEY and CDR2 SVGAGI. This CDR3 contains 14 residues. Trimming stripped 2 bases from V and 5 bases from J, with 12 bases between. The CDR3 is CASSYHRGSTEAFF. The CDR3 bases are TGTGCCAGCAGTTACCACCGGGGTAGTACTGAAGCTTTCTTT.

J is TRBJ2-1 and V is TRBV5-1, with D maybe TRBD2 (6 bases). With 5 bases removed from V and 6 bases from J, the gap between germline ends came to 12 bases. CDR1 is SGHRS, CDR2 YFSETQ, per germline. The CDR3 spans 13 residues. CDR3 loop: CASRGGTSNEQFF. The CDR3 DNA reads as TGCGCCAGCAGAGGTGGGACTTCCAATGAGCAGTTCTTC.

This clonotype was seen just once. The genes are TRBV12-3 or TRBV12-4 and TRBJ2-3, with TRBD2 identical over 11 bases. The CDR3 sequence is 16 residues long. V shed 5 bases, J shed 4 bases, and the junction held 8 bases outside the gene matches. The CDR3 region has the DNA TGTGCCAGCAGTGCTCCTAGCGGGAGGAGGGCAGATACGCAGTATTTT. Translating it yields CASSAPSGRRADTQYF.

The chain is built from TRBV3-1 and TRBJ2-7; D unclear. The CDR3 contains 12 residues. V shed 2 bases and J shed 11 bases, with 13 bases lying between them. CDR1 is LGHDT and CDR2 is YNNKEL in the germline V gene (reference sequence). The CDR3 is CASSQTQADKYF. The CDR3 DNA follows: TGTGCCAGCAGCCAAACCCAGGCCGACAAGTACTTC.

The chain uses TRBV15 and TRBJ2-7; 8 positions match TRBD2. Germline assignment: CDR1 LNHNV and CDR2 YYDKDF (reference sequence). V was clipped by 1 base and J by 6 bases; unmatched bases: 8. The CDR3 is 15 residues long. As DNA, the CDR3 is TGTGCCACCAGCAGAGTCCTTACGGGGGGGGTCGAGCAGTACTTC. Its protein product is CATSRVLTGGVEQYF.

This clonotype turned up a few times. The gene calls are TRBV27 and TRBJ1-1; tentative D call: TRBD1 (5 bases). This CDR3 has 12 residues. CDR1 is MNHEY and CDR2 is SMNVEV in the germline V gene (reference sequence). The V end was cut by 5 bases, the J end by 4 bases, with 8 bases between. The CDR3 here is CASSAGSTEAFF. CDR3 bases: TGTGCCAGCAGTGCAGGGTCCACTGAAGCTTTCTTT.

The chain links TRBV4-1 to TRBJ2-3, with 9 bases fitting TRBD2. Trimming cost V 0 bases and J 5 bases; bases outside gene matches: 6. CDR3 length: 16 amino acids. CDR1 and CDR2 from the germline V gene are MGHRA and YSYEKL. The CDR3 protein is CASSQDGAGGEDTQYF. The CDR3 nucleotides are TGCGCCAGCAGCCAAGATGGAGCGGGAGGAGAAGATACGCAGTATTTT.

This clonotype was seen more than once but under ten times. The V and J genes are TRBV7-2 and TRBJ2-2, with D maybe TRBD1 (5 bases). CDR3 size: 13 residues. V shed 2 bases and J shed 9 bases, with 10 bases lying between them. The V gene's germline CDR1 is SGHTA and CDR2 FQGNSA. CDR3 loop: CASSLLDKRELFF. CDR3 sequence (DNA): TGTGCCAGCAGCTTATTGGACAAGCGGGAGCTGTTTTTT. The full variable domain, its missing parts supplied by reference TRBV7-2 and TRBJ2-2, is GAGVSQSPSNKVTEKGKDVELRCDPISGHTALYWYRQSLGQGLEFLIYFQGNSAPDKSGLPSDRFSAERTGGSVSTLTIQRTQQEDSAVYLCASSLLDKRELFFGEGSRLTVL.

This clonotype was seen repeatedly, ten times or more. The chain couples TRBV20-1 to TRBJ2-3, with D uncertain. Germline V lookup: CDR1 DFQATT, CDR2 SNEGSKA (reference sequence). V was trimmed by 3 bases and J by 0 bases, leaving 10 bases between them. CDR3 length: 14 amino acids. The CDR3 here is CSASWQSSTDTQYF. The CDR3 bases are TGCAGTGCTAGTTGGCAGTCTAGCACAGATACGCAGTATTTT.

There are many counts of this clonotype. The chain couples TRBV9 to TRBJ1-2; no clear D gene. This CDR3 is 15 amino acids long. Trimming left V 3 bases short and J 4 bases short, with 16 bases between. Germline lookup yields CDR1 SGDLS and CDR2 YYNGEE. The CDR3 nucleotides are TGTGCCAGCAGCGCCACCGACGGATTTGGCTATGGCTACACCTTC. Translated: CASSATDGFGYGYTF.

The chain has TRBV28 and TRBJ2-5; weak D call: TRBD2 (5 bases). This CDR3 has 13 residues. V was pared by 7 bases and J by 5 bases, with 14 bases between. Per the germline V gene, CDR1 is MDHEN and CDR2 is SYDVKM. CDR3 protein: CASNDQRVETQYF. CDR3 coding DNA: TGTGCCAGCAACGATCAGAGGGTTGAGACCCAGTACTTC. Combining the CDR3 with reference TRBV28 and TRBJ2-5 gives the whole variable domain DVKVTQSSRYLVKRTGEKVFLECVQDMDHENMFWYRQDPGLGLRLIYFSYDVKMKEKGDIPEGYSVSREKKERFSLILESASTNQTSMYLCASNDQRVETQYFGPGTRLLVL.

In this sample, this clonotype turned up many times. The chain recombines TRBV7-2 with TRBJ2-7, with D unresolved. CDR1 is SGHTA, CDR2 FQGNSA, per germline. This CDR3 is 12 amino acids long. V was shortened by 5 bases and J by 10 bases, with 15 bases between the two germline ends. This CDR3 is CASSLEARLQYF. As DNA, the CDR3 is TGTGCCAGCAGCCTCGAGGCACGGCTCCAGTACTTC.

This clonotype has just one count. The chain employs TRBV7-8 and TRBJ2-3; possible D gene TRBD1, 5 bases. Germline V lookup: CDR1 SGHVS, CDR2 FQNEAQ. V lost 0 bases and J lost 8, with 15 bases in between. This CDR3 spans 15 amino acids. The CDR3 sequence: CASSLAATGQGTQYF. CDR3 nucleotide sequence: TGTGCCAGCAGCTTAGCTGCGACCGGGCAGGGTACGCAGTATTTT.

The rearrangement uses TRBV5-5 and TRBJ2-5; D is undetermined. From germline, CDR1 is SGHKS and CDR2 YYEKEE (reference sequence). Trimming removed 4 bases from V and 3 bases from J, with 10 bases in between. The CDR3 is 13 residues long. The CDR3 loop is CASSATPEETQYF. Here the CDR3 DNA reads TGTGCCAGCAGCGCGACCCCCGAAGAGACCCAGTACTTC. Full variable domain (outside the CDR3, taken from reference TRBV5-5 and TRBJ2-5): DAGVTQSPTHLIKTRGQQVTLRCSPISGHKSVSWYQQVLGQGPQFIFQYYEKEERGRGNFPDRFSARQFPNYSSELNVNALLLGDSALYLCASSATPEETQYFGPGTRLLVL.